This TCR beta chain was captured in a study of blood T cell repertoires in COVID-19. Overall study context: The United States, Italy and Spain provided the acute and convalescent COVID-19 samples.

CDR1 and CDR2 from the germline V gene are KGHSH and LQKENI. V was pared by 1 base and J by 6 bases, with 7 bases between. The CDR3 runs to 14 residues. Authors' methods: Estimated nucleated cell counts came from reference gene primer amplification. Sequencing used immunoSEQ multiplex PCR; TCRdb keeps in-frame clones, though not all of them. V, J and clone size reflect that table, while D and trimming were determined from the DNA. Of 200,000 to 300,000 clones in the sample, about 85% are singletons; the top ten hold 3.5% to 4.5%. The sequence derives from a man between 60 and 75 years old who had recovered from COVID-19. The rearrangement joins TRBV18 to TRBJ1-6; D is uncertain. The sequencing input was peripheral blood. CDR3 region: CASSPLTGNSPLHF. CDR3 nucleotides: TGTGCCAGCTCACCACTTACCGGTAATTCACCCCTCCACTTT.